This TCR beta chain emerged from a study of shared clonotypes between healthy human individuals. CDR1 is MGHRA and CDR2 is YSYEKL in the germline V gene. This CDR3 contains 13 residues. With V trimmed by 5 bases and J by 6 bases, 2 bases remained unmatched. Clones were sequenced by immunoSEQ multiplex PCR, and TCRdb holds only the in-frame ones, with some missing. The data contain around 2,000,000 clones, less than 95% of them singletons. It was CD45RO-negative cells, positively selected for CCR7, that made up naive CD8 cells, with terminally differentiated effector memory CD45RA+ cells excluded. Sequenced material: naive CD8+ T cells sorted from blood. This clonotype was sampled from a young man in good health. This chain connects TRBV4-1 to TRBJ2-1; 9 bases are shared with TRBD1. The CDR3 region is CASSEDRGNEQFF. CDR3 in DNA: TGCGCCAGCAGCGAGGACAGGGGCAATGAGCAGTTCTTC.